This paragraph covers one TCR beta chain sequence. Sequencing was designed to attain a depth spanning 1 in 200,000 to 1 in 1 million T cells. The repertoire was sequenced with immunoSEQ multiplex PCR; TCRdb's copy has only in-frame clones and lacks some. The table includes approximately 350,000 clones, roughly two thirds detected once. This sample was taken from a study of cytotoxic CD8 clonotypes in ibrutinib-treated CLL. The material sequenced was PBMCs, taken after 36 months of ibrutinib treatment. This TCR was sampled from a human donor with chronic lymphocytic leukemia.

In nucleotides, the CDR3 is TGTGCCAGCAGCCCGACCGGGACAGGGGGCGTAGGTGCGGGTTACTATGGCTACACCTTC. It codes for CASSPTGTGGVGAGYYGYTF. This rearrangement joins TRBV9 to TRBJ1-2; 12 bases align to TRBD1. Trimming removed 4 bases from V and 3 bases from J; junction bases left unmatched: 19. The CDR3 runs 20 residues. Germline V lookup: CDR1 SGDLS, CDR2 YYNGEE.